The clone carrying this TCR beta chain was counted a few times. Each subset's genomic DNA was shared equally among a number of immunoSEQ plates. Libraries were prepared by immunoSEQ multiplex PCR; TCRdb keeps only in-frame clonotypes and omits some of them. The sample holds fewer than 3 million clones, around 93% seen once. Germline CDR1 MNHEY, CDR2 SVGAGI. The CDR3 is 12 amino acids. V was cut by 6 bases and J by 7 bases, with 9 bases left in between. The data were obtained in a study of shared clonotypes between healthy human individuals. Both subsets, CD45RA+ naive and CD45RA-negative memory, were split from the CD4+ cells.

The material sequenced was naive CD4+ T cells from PBMCs. This sample's subset: CD45RA+ positively selected. The clonotype originates from a man younger than 30 in good health. Some clones in this sample may be carry-over from other donors' samples. The V and J genes are TRBV6-5 and TRBJ1-4; maybe TRBD1 (5 bases). The chain's CDR3 is CASRQRGEKLFF. The CDR3, as DNA: TGTGCCAGCAGACAGAGGGGTGAAAAACTGTTTTTT.